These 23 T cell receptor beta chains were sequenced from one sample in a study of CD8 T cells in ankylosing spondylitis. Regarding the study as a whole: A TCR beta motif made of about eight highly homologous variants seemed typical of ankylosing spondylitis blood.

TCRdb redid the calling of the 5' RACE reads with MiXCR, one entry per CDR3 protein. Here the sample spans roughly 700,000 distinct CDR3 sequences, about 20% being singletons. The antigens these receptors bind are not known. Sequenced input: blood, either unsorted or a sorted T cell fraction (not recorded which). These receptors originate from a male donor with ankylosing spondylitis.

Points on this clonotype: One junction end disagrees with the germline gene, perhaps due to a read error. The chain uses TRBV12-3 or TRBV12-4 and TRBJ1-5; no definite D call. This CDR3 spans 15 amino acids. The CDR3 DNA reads TGTGCCAGCAGTTTACCAGGTCATAGCAGTCAGCCCCAGCATTTT. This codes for CASSLPGHSSQPQHF.

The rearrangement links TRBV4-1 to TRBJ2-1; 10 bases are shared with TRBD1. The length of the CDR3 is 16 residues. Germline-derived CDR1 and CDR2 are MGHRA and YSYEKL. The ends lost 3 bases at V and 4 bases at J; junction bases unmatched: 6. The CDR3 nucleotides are TGCGCCAGCAGCCAGCATACGGACAGGGGGTACAATGAGCAGTTCTTC. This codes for CASSQHTDRGYNEQFF.

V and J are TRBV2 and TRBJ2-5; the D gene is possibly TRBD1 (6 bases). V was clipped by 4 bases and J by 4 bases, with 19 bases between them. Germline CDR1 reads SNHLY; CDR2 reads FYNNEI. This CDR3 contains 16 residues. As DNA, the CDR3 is TGTGCCAGCAGTGTGGGGGCCGAGGGGGTTGGAGAGACCCAGTACTTC. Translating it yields CASSVGAEGVGETQYF.

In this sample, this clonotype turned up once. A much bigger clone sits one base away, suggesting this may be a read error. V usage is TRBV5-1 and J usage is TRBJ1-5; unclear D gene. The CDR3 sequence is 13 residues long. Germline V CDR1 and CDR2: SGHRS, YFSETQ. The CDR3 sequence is CACSQDGNQPRHF. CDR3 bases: TGCGCCTGCAGCCAAGACGGGAATCAGCCCCGGCATTTT.

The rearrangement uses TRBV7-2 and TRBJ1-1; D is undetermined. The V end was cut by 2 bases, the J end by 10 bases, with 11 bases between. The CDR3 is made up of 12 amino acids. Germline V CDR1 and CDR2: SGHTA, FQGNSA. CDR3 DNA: TGTGCCAGCAGCTTACAAGGTTGGGGAGCTTTCTTT. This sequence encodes CASSLQGWGAFF.

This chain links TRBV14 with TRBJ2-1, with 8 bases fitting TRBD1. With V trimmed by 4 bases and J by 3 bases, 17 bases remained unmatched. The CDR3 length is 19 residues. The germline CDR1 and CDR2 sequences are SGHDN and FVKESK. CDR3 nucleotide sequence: TGTGCCAGCAGCCTTAAAAGAGGCGGGACAGGAAGTATCTACAATGAGCAGTTCTTC. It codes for CASSLKRGGTGSIYNEQFF.

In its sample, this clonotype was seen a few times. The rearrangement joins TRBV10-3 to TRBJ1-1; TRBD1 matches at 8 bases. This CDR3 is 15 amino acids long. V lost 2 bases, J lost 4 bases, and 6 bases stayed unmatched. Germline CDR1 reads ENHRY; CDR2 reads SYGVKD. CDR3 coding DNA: TGTGCCATCAGTGAGCGGACAGGGAGCAGCACTGAAGCTTTCTTT. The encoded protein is CAISERTGSSTEAFF.

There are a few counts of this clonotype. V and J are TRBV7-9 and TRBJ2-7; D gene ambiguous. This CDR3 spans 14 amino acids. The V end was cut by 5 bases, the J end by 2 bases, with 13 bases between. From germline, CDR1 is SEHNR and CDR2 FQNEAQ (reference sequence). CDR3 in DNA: TGTGCCAGCAGCCCCCCCGAGGTAACCTACGAGCAGTACTTC. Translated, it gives CASSPPEVTYEQYF.

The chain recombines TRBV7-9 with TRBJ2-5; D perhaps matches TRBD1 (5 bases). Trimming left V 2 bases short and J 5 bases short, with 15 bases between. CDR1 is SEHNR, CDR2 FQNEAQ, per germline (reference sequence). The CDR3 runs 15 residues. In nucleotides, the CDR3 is TGTGCCAGCAGCTTAACTCAGGGCGGAGCGGAGACCCAGTACTTC. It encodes CASSLTQGGAETQYF.

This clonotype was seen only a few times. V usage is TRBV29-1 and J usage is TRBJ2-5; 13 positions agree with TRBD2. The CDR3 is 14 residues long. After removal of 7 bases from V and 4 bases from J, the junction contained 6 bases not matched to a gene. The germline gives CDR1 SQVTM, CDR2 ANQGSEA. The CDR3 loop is CSAETSGRRETQYF. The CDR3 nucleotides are TGCAGCGCCGAGACTAGCGGGAGGAGAGAGACCCAGTACTTC.

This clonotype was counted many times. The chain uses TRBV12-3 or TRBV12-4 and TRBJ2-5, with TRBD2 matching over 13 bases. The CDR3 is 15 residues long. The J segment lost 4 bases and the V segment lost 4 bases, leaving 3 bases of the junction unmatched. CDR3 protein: CASSSGLAGAETQYF. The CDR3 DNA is TGTGCCAGCAGTTCCGGACTAGCGGGAGCAGAGACCCAGTACTTC.

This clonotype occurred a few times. The CDR3: CASSGGSEQYF. CDR3 nucleotide sequence: TGTGCCAGCAGTGGGGGTTCCGAGCAGTACTTC. The chain couples TRBV27 to TRBJ2-7; D could derive from TRBD1 or TRBD2 (5 bases each). Between the trimmed V and J ends, which lost 5 bases and 6 bases, there was a span of 8 bases. CDR1 and CDR2 from the germline V gene are MNHEY and SMNVEV (reference sequence). This CDR3 is 11 amino acids long.

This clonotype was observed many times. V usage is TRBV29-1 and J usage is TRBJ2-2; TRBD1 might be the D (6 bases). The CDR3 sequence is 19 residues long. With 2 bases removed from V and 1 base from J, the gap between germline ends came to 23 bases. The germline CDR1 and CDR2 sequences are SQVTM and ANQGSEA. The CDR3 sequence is CSVELWDTDRPMNTGELFF. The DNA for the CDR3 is TGCAGCGTTGAATTGTGGGACACAGATCGGCCGATGAACACCGGGGAGCTGTTTTTT.

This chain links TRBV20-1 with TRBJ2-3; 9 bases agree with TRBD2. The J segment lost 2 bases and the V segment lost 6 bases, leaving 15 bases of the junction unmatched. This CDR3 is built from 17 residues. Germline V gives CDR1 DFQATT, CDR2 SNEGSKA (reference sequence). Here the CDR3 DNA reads TGCAGTGCCCGGGTAGCGGGAGCCGGGACCTTCACAGATACGCAGTATTTT. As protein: CSARVAGAGTFTDTQYF.

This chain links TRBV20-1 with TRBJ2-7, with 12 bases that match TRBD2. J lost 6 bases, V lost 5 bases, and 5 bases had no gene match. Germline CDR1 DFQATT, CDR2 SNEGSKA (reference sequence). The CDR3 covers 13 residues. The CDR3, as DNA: TGCAGTGCTCCACTAGCGGGAGGCGGCGAGCAGTACTTC. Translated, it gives CSAPLAGGGEQYF.

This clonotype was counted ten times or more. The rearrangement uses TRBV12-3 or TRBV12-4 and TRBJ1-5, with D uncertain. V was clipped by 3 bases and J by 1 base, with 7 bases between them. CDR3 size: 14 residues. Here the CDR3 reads CASSLGMSNQPQHF. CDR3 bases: TGTGCCAGCAGTTTGGGGATGAGCAATCAGCCCCAGCATTTT.

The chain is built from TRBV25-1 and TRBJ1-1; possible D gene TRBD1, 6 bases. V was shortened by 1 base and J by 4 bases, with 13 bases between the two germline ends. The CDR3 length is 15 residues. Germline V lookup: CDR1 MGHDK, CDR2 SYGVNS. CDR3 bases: TGTGCCAGCAGTGAATTCCAGGGGATATGCACTGAAGCTTTCTTT. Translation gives CASSEFQGICTEAFF. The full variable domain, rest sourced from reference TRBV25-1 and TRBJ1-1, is EADIYQTPRYLVIGTGKKITLECSQTMGHDKMYWYQQDPGMELHLIHYSYGVNSTEKGDLSSESTVSRIRTEHFPLTLESARPSHTSQYLCASSEFQGICTEAFFGQGTRLTVV.

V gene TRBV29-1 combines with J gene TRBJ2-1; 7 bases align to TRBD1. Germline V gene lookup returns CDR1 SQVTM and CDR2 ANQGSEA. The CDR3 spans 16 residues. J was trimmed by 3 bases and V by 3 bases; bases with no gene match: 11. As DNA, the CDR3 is TGCAGCGTTGAGGAGACCTCGGCAGGGGGCTACAATGAGCAGTTCTTC. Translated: CSVEETSAGGYNEQFF.

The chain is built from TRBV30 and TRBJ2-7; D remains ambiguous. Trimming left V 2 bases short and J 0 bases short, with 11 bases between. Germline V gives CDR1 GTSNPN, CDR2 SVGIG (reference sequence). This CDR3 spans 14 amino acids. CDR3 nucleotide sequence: TGTGCCTGGAGTCCCCCTAAAAGCTCCTACGAGCAGTACTTC. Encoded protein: CAWSPPKSSYEQYF. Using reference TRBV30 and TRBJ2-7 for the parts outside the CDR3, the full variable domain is SQTIHQWPATLVQPVGSPLSLECTVEGTSNPNLYWYRQAAGRGLQLLFYSVGIGQISSEVPQNLSASRPQDRQFILSSKKLLLSDSGFYLCAWSPPKSSYEQYFGPGTRLTVT.

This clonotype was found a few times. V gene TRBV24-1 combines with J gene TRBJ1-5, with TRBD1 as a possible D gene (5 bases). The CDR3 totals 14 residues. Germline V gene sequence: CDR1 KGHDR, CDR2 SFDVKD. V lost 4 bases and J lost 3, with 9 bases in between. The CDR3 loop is CATSEGPNNQPQHF. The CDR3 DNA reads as TGTGCCACCAGTGAGGGACCCAACAATCAGCCCCAGCATTTT.

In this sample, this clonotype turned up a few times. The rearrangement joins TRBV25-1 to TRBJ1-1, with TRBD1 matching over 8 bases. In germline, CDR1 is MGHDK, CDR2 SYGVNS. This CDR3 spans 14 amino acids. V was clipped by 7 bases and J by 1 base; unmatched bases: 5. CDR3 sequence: CASIKQGGNTEAFF. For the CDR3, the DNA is TGTGCCAGCATTAAACAGGGGGGGAACACTGAAGCTTTCTTT.

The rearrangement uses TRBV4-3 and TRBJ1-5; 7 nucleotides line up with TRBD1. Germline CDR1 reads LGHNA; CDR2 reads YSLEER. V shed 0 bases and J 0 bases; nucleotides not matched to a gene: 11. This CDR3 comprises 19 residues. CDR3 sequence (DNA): TGCGCCAGCAGCCAAGATCTCCCCGGGACAGAAGTTAGCAATCAGCCCCAGCATTTT. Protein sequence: CASSQDLPGTEVSNQPQHF.

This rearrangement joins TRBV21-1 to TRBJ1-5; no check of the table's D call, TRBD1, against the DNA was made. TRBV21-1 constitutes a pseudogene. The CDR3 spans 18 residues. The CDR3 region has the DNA TGTGCCAGCAGCAAAGACCCGCCGGACAGGGGGCGCAATCAGCCCCAGCATTTT. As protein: CASSKDPPDRGRNQPQHF.